This T cell receptor (beta chain) was profiled in a study of identical twins. Overall study results and limits: Memory repertoires lacked the insertion deficit that abundant cord blood beta clonotypes showed.

To note about this clonotype: What it binds is not known.

Unique molecular identifiers were in the cDNA, with template-switch universal primer binding. Via MiXCR, TCRdb re-called the 5' RACE reads, giving one row per CDR3 protein. The sample records 1.5 million to 2 million distinct CDR3 sequences, more than 30% being singletons. The V gene's germline CDR1 is MGHRA and CDR2 YSYEKL. Trimming cost V 0 bases and J 5 bases, with 7 bases left between them. The CDR3 has 13 amino acids. What was sequenced was cord blood. The rearrangement joins TRBV4-1 to TRBJ1-1; D gene unclear. This clonotype was obtained from a newborn girl in good health. The CDR3 is CASSQERFTEAFF. The CDR3 DNA is TGCGCCAGCAGCCAAGAGAGATTTACTGAAGCTTTCTTT.